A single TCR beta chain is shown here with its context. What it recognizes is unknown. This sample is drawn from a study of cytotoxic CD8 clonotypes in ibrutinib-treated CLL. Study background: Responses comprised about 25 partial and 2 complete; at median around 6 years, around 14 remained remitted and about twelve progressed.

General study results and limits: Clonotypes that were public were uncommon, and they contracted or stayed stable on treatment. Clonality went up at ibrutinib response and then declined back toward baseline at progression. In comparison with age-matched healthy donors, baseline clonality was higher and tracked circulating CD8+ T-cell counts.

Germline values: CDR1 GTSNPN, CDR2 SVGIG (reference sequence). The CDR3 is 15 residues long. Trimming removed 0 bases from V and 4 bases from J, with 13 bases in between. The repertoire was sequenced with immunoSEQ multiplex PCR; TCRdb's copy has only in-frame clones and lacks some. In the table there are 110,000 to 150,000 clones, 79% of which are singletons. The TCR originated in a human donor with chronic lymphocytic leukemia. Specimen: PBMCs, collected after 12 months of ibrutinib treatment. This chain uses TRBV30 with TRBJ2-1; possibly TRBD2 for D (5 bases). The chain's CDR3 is CAWSVGRVFYNEQFF. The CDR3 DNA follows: TGTGCCTGGAGTGTCGGGCGGGTTTTTTACAATGAGCAGTTCTTC.